The next 10 T cell receptor beta chains were all read from a single sample in a study of blood T cell repertoires in COVID-19. Sequenced by immunoSEQ multiplex PCR; TCRdb stores in-frame clones only, minus some. The sample contains about 170,000 clones, 65% to 85% of which appear only once. Input material: PBMCs or T cells enriched from blood (not recorded which). The origin of the receptors is a woman in her 50s in a cohort exposed to, infected with or recovered from COVID-19 (not recorded which).

The chain combines TRBV5-4 with TRBJ2-2, with 10 bases fitting TRBD2. V gave up 0 bases and J gave up 6 bases; unmatched junction bases: 5. The V gene's germline CDR1 is SGHNT and CDR2 YYREEE (reference sequence). There are 16 residues in the CDR3. The CDR3 nucleotides are TGTGCCAGCAGCTTGGGAAGCGGGAGGGCCTCCGGGGAGCTGTTTTTT. It yields the protein CASSLGSGRASGELFF.

CDR3 sequence (DNA): TGCAGCGTTGAGGGGGAGGGGGATCAGGAGCAGTTCTTC. Translated: CSVEGEGDQEQFF. The chain links TRBV29-1 to TRBJ2-1; possible D gene TRBD2, 7 bases. V lost 3 bases and J lost 10, with 16 bases in between. Germline loops: CDR1 SQVTM, CDR2 ANQGSEA. The CDR3 has 13 amino acids.

The genes are TRBV5-6 and TRBJ2-1; 9 bases match TRBD2. The trim removed 4 bases at V and 4 bases at J, leaving 6 bases unmatched. This CDR3 has 15 amino acids. Germline CDR1 reads SGHDT; CDR2 reads YYEEEE. The CDR3: CASSPWTSDYNEQFF. For the CDR3, the DNA is TGTGCCAGCAGCCCTTGGACTAGCGATTACAATGAGCAGTTCTTC.

The chain combines TRBV19 with TRBJ1-4, with D possibly matching TRBD1 (5 bases). V was clipped by 7 bases and J by 8 bases, with 17 bases between them. Germline V gives CDR1 LNHDA, CDR2 SQIVND (reference sequence). The CDR3 is 14 residues long. As DNA, the CDR3 is TGTGCCAGTAACGACAGAATTGGGAGGGAAAAACTGTTTTTT. It translates to CASNDRIGREKLFF.

This sequence joins TRBV5-1 and TRBJ2-3; 9 bases agree with TRBD2. V dropped 4 bases and J dropped 0; count of bases not matched to a gene: 3. Looked up from germline, CDR1 is SGHRS and CDR2 is YFSETQ. CDR3 length: 15 amino acids. CDR3 DNA sequence: TGCGCCAGCAGCCCTAGCGGGACTAGCACAGATACGCAGTATTTT. This gives the protein CASSPSGTSTDTQYF.

This chain connects TRBV6-6 to TRBJ2-1; TRBD1 matches 11 bases. The CDR3 has 19 residues. CDR1 is MNHNY and CDR2 is SVGAGI in the germline V gene (reference sequence). Germline trimming cut 10 bases from V and 4 bases from J; bases unmatched to any gene: 21. The CDR3: CATSRDPGQGVSGYNEQFF. CDR3 sequence (DNA): TGTGCCACCAGCCGAGATCCGGGACAGGGGGTATCAGGTTACAATGAGCAGTTCTTC.

The V call is TRBV30, the J call TRBJ2-5, with a tentative D call TRBD2 (6 bases). With 0 bases removed from V and 5 bases from J, the gap between germline ends came to 10 bases. This CDR3 region has 13 residues. Germline CDR1 and CDR2: GTSNPN and SVGIG (reference sequence). Here the CDR3 DNA reads TGTGCCTGGAGTGTCGGGGGTCGGGAGACCCAGTACTTC. Residues: CAWSVGGRETQYF.

The V call is TRBV11-2, the J call TRBJ2-7; 7 bases are shared with TRBD1. The CDR3 sequence is 14 residues long. Germline CDR1 SGHAT, CDR2 FQNNGV. V trimming: 5 bases; J trimming: 6 bases; junction bases outside the gene matches: 10. The CDR3 DNA is TGTGCCAGCAGCCGGGGACAGCAAGCGTCCGAGCAGTACTTC. Residues: CASSRGQQASEQYF. The full variable domain, its missing parts supplied by reference TRBV11-2 and TRBJ2-7, is EAGVAQSPRYKIIEKRQSVAFWCNPISGHATLYWYQQILGQGPKLLIQFQNNGVVDDSQLPKDRFSAERLKGVDSTLKIQPAKLEDSAVYLCASSRGQQASEQYFGPGTRLTVT.

The chain employs TRBV5-1 and TRBJ1-1; maybe TRBD1 (6 bases). The V end lost 4 bases, the J end lost 4 bases, and 17 bases lay between the germline ends. The CDR3 is made up of 15 amino acids. Looked up from germline, CDR1 is SGHRS and CDR2 is YFSETQ. The CDR3, as DNA: TGCGCCAGCAGCGTTGGTTGGGGGGGCGGCACTGAAGCTTTCTTT. Translation gives CASSVGWGGGTEAFF.

This clone was seen only once. The rearrangement links TRBV14 to TRBJ2-7; 9 bases align to TRBD1. This CDR3 comprises 16 residues. The V gene end was trimmed by 1 base and the J gene end by 2 bases; junction bases not matched to a gene: 6. Germline V gene data show CDR1 as SGHDN and CDR2 as FVKESK. CDR3 region: CASSQALGQGAYEQYF. The CDR3 DNA is TGTGCCAGCAGCCAAGCGCTGGGACAGGGTGCCTACGAGCAGTACTTC.